One sample yielded the 8 T cell receptor delta chains listed below, sequenced in a study of delta chains in infants with herpesvirus infections listed by TCRdb under 2023. The library was built by means of RT-PCR. The sample was run on an Illumina MiSeq. To generate TCR cDNA, PBMC RNA underwent reverse transcription with SuperScript II using gamma-chain- and delta-chain-specific primers. Clonotypes were called again by TCRdb from the public reads via CATT, and duplicate nucleotide sequences were then merged into one entry. The sample table records roughly 3,200 delta-chain clones; approximately 32% of these occur just once. In total, the top ten clones hold about 8% of the sample. Specimen: peripheral blood, collected at time point 3 of longitudinal follow-up. Receptors were obtained from a human donor who was a Ugandan infant, either HIV-exposed or HIV-unexposed (not recorded which).

This clone is deemed medium-sized (0.01 to 0.1%). The chain couples TRDV1 to TRDJ1; 9 nucleotides agree with TRDD3. The germline CDR1 and CDR2 sequences are TSWWSYY and QGS. The CDR3 is made up of 19 amino acids. The V segment lost 0 bases and the J segment 1 base; nucleotides outside the gene matches: 12. CDR3 sequence: CALGELFPGGYQGTDKLIF. CDR3 nucleotide sequence: TGTGCTCTTGGGGAACTATTTCCAGGGGGATACCAGGGCACCGATAAACTCATCTTT.

DNA of the CDR3: TGTGCTCTTGGGGAAACTCCTCAAGGGTTTCCTTCCTACGCCCATTTACTGGGGGATAAAACCGATAAACTCATCTTT. Residues: CALGETPQGFPSYAHLLGDKTDKLIF. The rearrangement joins TRDV1 to TRDJ1; 11 bases line up with TRDD3. V was pared by 2 bases and J by 2 bases, with 34 bases of the junction left unmatched. Germline-derived CDR1 and CDR2 are TSWWSYY and QGS. The CDR3 loop spans 26 amino acids.

This clone was seen a few times. The V gene is TRDV2, the J gene TRDJ1; 7 bases match TRDD3. The CDR3 is 14 amino acids. Germline CDR1 reads GEAIGNYY; CDR2 reads EKD. After removal of 0 bases from V and 5 bases from J, the junction contained 5 bases not matched to a gene. The CDR3 sequence is CACDTWGKKDKLIF. In DNA, the CDR3 is TGTGCCTGTGACACCTGGGGGAAAAAAGATAAACTCATCTTT.

The chain recombines TRDV3 with TRDJ1; 12 bases are a match to TRDD3. CDR3 size: 20 residues. Trimming cost V 2 bases and J 2 bases; bases outside gene matches: 21. Germline V lookup: CDR1 TVYSNPD, CDR2 GDNSRS (reference sequence). Here the CDR3 DNA reads TGTGCCTTTGCCTCCAGAGTACCCTACCTGGGGGATACGTGGACCGATAAACTCATCTTT. This gives the protein CAFASRVPYLGDTWTDKLIF. Combining the CDR3 with reference TRDV3 and TRDJ1 gives the whole variable domain CDKVTQSSPDQTVASGSEVVLLCTYDTVYSNPDLFWYRIRPDYSFQFVFYGDNSRSEGADFTQGRFSVKHILTQKAFHLVISPVRTEDSATYYCAFASRVPYLGDTWTDKLIFGKGTRVTVEP.

The rearrangement joins TRDV1 to TRDJ1; 8 positions agree with TRDD3. After removal of 5 bases from V and 0 bases from J, the junction contained 17 bases not matched to a gene. CDR1 TSWWSYY and CDR2 QGS come from the germline V gene. The CDR3 has 19 amino acids. For the CDR3, the DNA is TGTGCTCTTGGGCTACGAAGACCTGGGGGACCTTTGTACACCGATAAACTCATCTTT. Translated: CALGLRRPGGPLYTDKLIF.

Of note for this clone: Other DNA variants within this sample encode the same CDR3. The chain employs TRDV1 and TRDJ1; 9 nucleotides agree with TRDD3. Germline V gene data show CDR1 as TSWWSYY and CDR2 as QGS. CDR3 length: 19 residues. After removal of 3 bases from V and 7 bases from J, the junction contained 21 bases not matched to a gene. CDR3 region: CALGEGSSQMGIRGVKLIF. The CDR3 DNA reads as TGTGCTCTTGGGGAGGGCAGCTCTCAGATGGGGATACGCGGTGTTAAACTCATCTTT.

A remark on this clone: One end of the junction is discordant with germline, which a read error may explain. This chain links TRDV1 with TRDJ1; perhaps TRDD3 as D (6 bases). This CDR3 comprises 21 residues. The germline V gene has CDR1 TSWWSYY and CDR2 QGS. The CDR3: CAPGELKSKRGHKPYTDKLIF. Written as DNA, the CDR3 is TGTGCTCCTGGGGAACTGAAATCTAAACGGGGACATAAACCGTACACCGATAAACTCATCTTT.

This chain uses TRDV1 with TRDJ1, with unresolved D. V lost 4 bases, J lost 0 bases, and 9 bases lay in between. The CDR3 is 14 residues long. Germline V CDR1 and CDR2: TSWWSYY, QGS. As DNA, the CDR3 is TGTGCTCTTGGGGCAAAAGGGTACACCGATAAACTCATCTTT. Its protein is CALGAKGYTDKLIF.